The 21 T cell receptor beta chains presented below share a single source sample, sequenced in a study of cytomegalovirus exposure and HLA in healthy donors (dated by TCRdb to the late 2010s). Libraries came from the immunoSEQ multiplex PCR assay. For the multiplex PCR, a mixture combining 60 forward primers for TCR Vbeta segments and 13 reverse primers for TCR Jbeta segments was used. Entries here come from immuneACCESS through TCRdb and include only in-frame sequences with V and J called. Some clones fail to appear in such tables; in the studies checked, an unresolved V gene covers under half of the shortfall, and the cause of the remainder is unknown. In this sample the table shows 200,000 or so clones, about 88% of which occur a single time. The ten most abundant clones make up over 0.2% of the sample. The sequenced material came from PBMCs. Source of these receptors: a girl less than two years old in good health and CMV-seronegative.

V gene TRBV6-4 combines with J gene TRBJ2-1; 9 nucleotides match TRBD1. Germline CDR1 is MRHNA and CDR2 is SNTAGT. The CDR3 spans 16 residues. V was clipped by 4 bases and J by 3 bases; unmatched bases: 7. CDR3 sequence: CASSGLTGGNYNEQFF. The CDR3 DNA is TGTGCCAGCAGTGGGCTGACAGGGGGAAACTACAATGAGCAGTTCTTC.

This chain connects TRBV5-4 to TRBJ2-2; 7 nucleotides agree with TRBD1. V lost 5 bases, J lost 0 bases, and 10 bases stayed unmatched. Germline assignment: CDR1 SGHNT and CDR2 YYREEE (reference sequence). CDR3 length equals 17 residues. The chain's CDR3 is CASRSPRDSSNTGELFF. The CDR3 region has the DNA TGTGCCAGCAGGTCCCCACGGGACAGCTCGAACACCGGGGAGCTGTTTTTT.

This clone has just one count. J is TRBJ1-2 and V is TRBV2, with D perhaps matching TRBD1 (6 bases). V shed 6 bases and J shed 6 bases, with 17 bases lying between them. CDR1 and CDR2 from the germline V gene are SNHLY and FYNNEI. This CDR3 contains 14 residues. The CDR3 DNA reads as TGTGCCAGCAGGCCTAGGGAGGGGGGCGATGGCTACACCTTC. Its translation: CASRPREGGDGYTF.

This chain connects TRBV5-1 to TRBJ2-7, with D perhaps matching TRBD2 (5 bases). Trimming took 3 bases from V and 2 from J, leaving 9 bases between them. CDR3 length: 13 residues. The V gene's germline CDR1 is SGHRS and CDR2 YFSETQ. The CDR3, as DNA: TGCGCCAGCAGCTCCGGACTGGCCTACGAGCAGTACTTC. Encoded protein: CASSSGLAYEQYF.

The chain joins TRBV9 to TRBJ2-5, with TRBD2 identical over 10 bases. Germline CDR1 reads SGDLS; CDR2 reads YYNGEE. The V and J ends lost 0 bases and 2 bases, in that order; junction bases with no gene match: 7. CDR3 length: 17 residues. CDR3 DNA sequence: TGTGCCAGCAGCGTAGGGGGGGCGGGACTAGCGCAAGAGACCCAGTACTTC. It yields the protein CASSVGGAGLAQETQYF.

With respect to this clone: At one end the junction does not follow the germline gene, possibly because of a read error. The V gene is TRBV3-1 (or the pseudogene TRBV3-2), the J gene TRBJ1-1; no firm D call. This CDR3 contains 9 residues. The germline gives CDR1 LGHDT, CDR2 YNNKEL (reference sequence). The CDR3 DNA reads TGTGCCAGCAGCCAAGAGTTCCGGTTT. The encoded protein is CASSQEFRF.

The V and J genes are TRBV4-1 and TRBJ2-5, with 12 positions matching TRBD2. The germline V gene encodes CDR1 MGHRA and CDR2 YSYEKL. The CDR3 has 16 residues. Trimming at V came to 5 bases and at J to 0 bases, leaving 4 bases not matched to a gene. This CDR3 reads CASSELAGGYQETQYF. CDR3 in DNA: TGCGCCAGCAGCGAACTAGCGGGGGGCTACCAAGAGACCCAGTACTTC.

The chain combines TRBV6-1 with TRBJ2-2, with D tentatively TRBD2 (6 bases). The CDR3 has 16 residues. Germline CDR1 MNHNS, CDR2 SASEGT. V gave up 0 bases and J gave up 0 bases, with 8 bases separating them. CDR3 nucleotides: TGTGCCAGCAGTGAAGCGGGGGGAGCGAACACCGGGGAGCTGTTTTTT. It is translated as CASSEAGGANTGELFF.

This clone was seen once. This rearrangement joins TRBV5-1 to TRBJ1-1; the D is unclear. V lost 2 bases and J 3 bases, leaving 8 bases between the germline ends. CDR1 SGHRS and CDR2 YFSETQ come from the germline V gene. The CDR3 extends over 13 amino acids. CDR3 in amino acids: CASSFSGDTEAFF. In DNA form, the CDR3 reads TGCGCCAGCAGCTTTTCCGGGGACACTGAAGCTTTCTTT. Full variable domain (missing parts from reference TRBV5-1 and TRBJ1-1): KAGVTQTPRYLIKTRGQQVTLSCSPISGHRSVSWYQQTPGQGLQFLFEYFSETQRNKGNFPGRFSGRQFSNSRSEMNVSTLELGDSALYLCASSFSGDTEAFFGQGTRLTVV.

This chain joins TRBV5-7 and TRBJ2-1, with 8 nucleotides matching TRBD2. TRBV5-7 counts as an open reading frame of uncertain function. This CDR3 contains 16 residues. With V trimmed by 1 base and J by 9 bases, 12 bases remained unmatched. In nucleotides, the CDR3 is TGTGCCAGCAGCTTGTATCACGGAGCGGGAGCGGGTGAGCAGTTCTTC. It encodes CASSLYHGAGAGEQFF.

The chain combines TRBV7-3 with TRBJ2-1; 8 nucleotides align to TRBD2. This CDR3 has 15 residues. Trimming at V came to 1 base and at J to 7 bases, leaving 6 bases not matched to a gene. Germline V lookup: CDR1 SGHTA, CDR2 FQGTGA. CDR3 in amino acids: CASSLIRGGPNEQFF. Here the CDR3 DNA reads TGTGCCAGCAGCTTAATCCGGGGGGGCCCGAATGAGCAGTTCTTC.

The genes are TRBV27 and TRBJ1-6; perhaps TRBD1 as D (5 bases). Germline V gene data show CDR1 as MNHEY and CDR2 as SMNVEV (reference sequence). V gave up 4 bases and J gave up 7 bases, with 23 bases separating them. This CDR3 is 18 amino acids long. This chain's CDR3 is CASSSIRGRGLRNSPLHF. CDR3 DNA sequence: TGTGCCAGCAGTTCCATCCGGGGGAGAGGGCTCAGGAATTCACCCCTCCACTTT.

The CDR3 spells CASSYGDRSYEQYF. CDR3 DNA sequence: TGTGCCAGCAGTTACGGGGACAGATCCTACGAGCAGTACTTC. The chain has TRBV6-5 and TRBJ2-7, with TRBD1 identical over 7 bases. V was pared by 2 bases and J by 1 base, with 2 bases of the junction left unmatched. The CDR3 is 14 amino acids. Per the germline V gene, CDR1 is MNHEY and CDR2 is SVGAGI.

The chain combines TRBV7-9 with TRBJ1-1, with 9 bases fitting TRBD1. The CDR3 runs to 17 residues. Germline CDR1 reads SEHNR; CDR2 reads FQNEAQ (reference sequence). With V trimmed by 3 bases and J by 6 bases, 14 bases remained unmatched. The CDR3 loop reads CASSLFGQGMGWAEAFF. CDR3 sequence (DNA): TGTGCCAGCAGCTTGTTTGGACAGGGGATGGGATGGGCTGAAGCTTTCTTT.

The chain links TRBV25-1 to TRBJ1-3, with D unresolved. The CDR3 has 13 amino acids. V lost 8 bases to trimming and J lost 4 bases, with 12 bases between them. The germline gives CDR1 MGHDK, CDR2 SYGVNS. CDR3 DNA sequence: TGTGCCAGCGGCACTAACGGCGGAAACACCATATATTTT. Its translation is CASGTNGGNTIYF. Looking up the rest from reference TRBV25-1 and TRBJ1-3 gives the full variable domain: EADIYQTPRYLVIGTGKKITLECSQTMGHDKMYWYQQDPGMELHLIHYSYGVNSTEKGDLSSESTVSRIRTEHFPLTLESARPSHTSQYLCASGTNGGNTIYFGEGSWLTVV.

This sequence joins TRBV5-1 and TRBJ1-5; TRBD1 might be the D (6 bases). The CDR3 extends over 15 amino acids. The germline V and J ends were trimmed by 0 bases and 7 bases, with 14 bases remaining between them. CDR1 and CDR2 from the germline V gene are SGHRS and YFSETQ. Here the CDR3 DNA reads TGCGCCAGCAGCTTGGAAGCAGGGGCGGACCAGCCCCAGCATTTT. This translates into CASSLEAGADQPQHF.

DNA of the CDR3: TGTGCCAGCAGCTCCGGGACAGGGGGTTATGAAAAACTGTTTTTT. Translated, it gives CASSSGTGGYEKLFF. The V call is TRBV7-9, the J call TRBJ1-4; TRBD1 matches at 11 bases. From germline, CDR1 is SEHNR and CDR2 FQNEAQ (reference sequence). V shed 4 bases, J shed 6 bases, and the junction held 4 bases outside the gene matches. The CDR3 is 15 amino acids.

The J gene is TRBJ2-2, the V gene TRBV6-5, with 8 bases fitting TRBD1. Germline CDR1 is MNHEY and CDR2 is SVGAGI. This CDR3 has 13 amino acids. V shed 8 bases and J 4 bases; nucleotides not matched to a gene: 3. CDR3 sequence (DNA): TGTGCCAGCTACAGGGGGAGCACCGGGGAGCTGTTTTTT. Its translation is CASYRGSTGELFF.

V usage is TRBV10-3 and J usage is TRBJ2-2; 10 bases fit TRBD2. The CDR3 spans 15 residues. V lost 7 bases to trimming and J lost 5 bases; unmatched junction nucleotides: 7. Germline V gene data show CDR1 as ENHRY and CDR2 as SYGVKD. CDR3 in amino acids: CAINRLAGETGELFF. CDR3 coding DNA: TGTGCCATCAATAGGCTAGCGGGGGAAACCGGGGAGCTGTTTTTT.

The chain links TRBV6-5 to TRBJ2-7; TRBD1 is a possible D gene (5 bases). CDR1 is MNHEY, CDR2 SVGAGI, per germline. CDR3 length equals 12 residues. The ends were cut back, 5 bases at V and 6 bases at J, with 11 bases in the middle. CDR3 sequence reads: CASSGRVSEQYF. The DNA for the CDR3 is TGTGCCAGCAGTGGCAGGGTAAGCGAGCAGTACTTC.

The chain recombines TRBV4-2 with TRBJ2-4; a possible D gene is TRBD2 (6 bases). Germline values: CDR1 LGHNA, CDR2 YNFKEQ. The CDR3 covers 14 residues. Trimming removed 3 bases from V and 0 bases from J, with 6 bases in between. The CDR3 DNA follows: TGTGCCAGCAGCCAGGGACTAGCCAAAAACATTCAGTACTTC. Translated: CASSQGLAKNIQYF.